The 32 T cell receptor beta chains presented below share a single source sample, sequenced in a study of beta chain features in type 1 diabetes. The entirety of the isolated RNA underwent reverse transcription, so expressed TCRB transcripts were sequenced. Data came from immunoSEQ multiplex PCR; TCRdb stores just in-frame clones and leaves some out. The sample shows fewer than 500,000 clones, around 14% of them seen only once. The specimen sequenced was naive CD4+ T cells from blood. The source of these receptors is a man younger than 40 in good health.

The chain is built from TRBV9 and TRBJ2-3, with unresolved D. The CDR3 is 12 residues long. V lost 4 bases, J lost 6 bases, and 9 bases lay in between. The germline gives CDR1 SGDLS, CDR2 YYNGEE. Here the CDR3 reads CASSRVEDTQYF. CDR3 nucleotides: TGTGCCAGCAGCCGGGTGGAGGATACGCAGTATTTT.

The chain uses TRBV5-1 and TRBJ2-2; tentative D call: TRBD2 (6 bases). The CDR3 is made up of 17 amino acids. V was cut by 3 bases and J by 5 bases, with 20 bases left in between. CDR1 SGHRS and CDR2 YFSETQ come from the germline V gene. CDR3 loop: CASSSGFGTAGTGELFF. In DNA form, the CDR3 reads TGCGCCAGCAGCTCCGGTTTCGGGACTGCAGGGACCGGGGAGCTGTTTTTT.

This clone was counted a few times. The CDR3 DNA reads as TGCGCCAGCAGCCTCTTAACAGGGCCAAATTCACCCCTCCACTTT. It translates to CASSLLTGPNSPLHF. The rearrangement uses TRBV4-3 and TRBJ1-6, with D maybe TRBD1 (6 bases). The CDR3 length is 15 residues. CDR1 and CDR2 (germline): LGHNA, YSLEER. V lost 4 bases and J 7 bases, leaving 14 bases between the germline ends.

This clone appeared a few times. The chain employs TRBV29-1 and TRBJ1-5; the D gene is possibly TRBD1 (6 bases). The CDR3 covers 13 residues. CDR1 and CDR2 (germline): SQVTM, ANQGSEA. Trimming left V 8 bases short and J 4 bases short, with 15 bases between. Here the CDR3 DNA reads TGCAGCTACGTGGGGGCGCAGAATCAGCCCCAGCATTTT. Translating it yields CSYVGAQNQPQHF.

The rearrangement joins TRBV7-2 to TRBJ2-5; 8 bases map to TRBD2. J was trimmed by 5 bases and V by 5 bases; bases with no gene match: 10. Germline V CDR1 and CDR2: SGHTA, FQGNSA. The CDR3 is 15 amino acids. CDR3 loop: CASSNQGSGVETQYF. The CDR3 region has the DNA TGTGCCAGCAGCAACCAGGGTAGCGGGGTTGAGACCCAGTACTTC.

The count of this clone is one. The genes are TRBV4-2 and TRBJ2-3, with D perhaps matching TRBD2 (5 bases). Germline loops: CDR1 LGHNA, CDR2 YNFKEQ. Trimming stripped 0 bases from V and 10 bases from J, with 17 bases between. CDR3 length: 15 amino acids. The CDR3 DNA follows: TGTGCCAGCAGCCAAGAATATTTTTCGACGGAGGCGCAGTATTTT. The encoded protein is CASSQEYFSTEAQYF.

This chain connects TRBV27 to TRBJ2-3, with TRBD2 matching 8 bases. The length of the CDR3 is 17 residues. Germline CDR1 and CDR2: MNHEY and SMNVEV (reference sequence). The V and J ends lost 2 bases and 4 bases, in that order; junction bases with no gene match: 11. CDR3: CASSLSQRLALADTQYF. CDR3 nucleotides: TGTGCCAGCAGTTTAAGCCAAAGACTAGCGCTCGCAGATACGCAGTATTTT.

V is TRBV7-8 and J is TRBJ2-6; the D is unclear. V was clipped by 5 bases and J by 2 bases, with 4 bases between them. Germline CDR1 and CDR2: SGHVS and FQNEAQ. The CDR3 is made up of 13 amino acids. CDR3 in DNA: TGTGCCAGCAGCGTGGCTGGGGCCAACGTCCTGACTTTC. This gives the protein CASSVAGANVLTF.

The chain carries TRBV9 and TRBJ2-1; 7 bases map to TRBD2. CDR3 length: 16 amino acids. The germline gives CDR1 SGDLS, CDR2 YYNGEE. The J segment lost 3 bases and the V segment lost 3 bases, leaving 9 bases of the junction unmatched. CDR3 DNA sequence: TGTGCCAGCAGCGCACTTCTTAGCGGGCTCTACAATGAGCAGTTCTTC. Its protein is CASSALLSGLYNEQFF.

The chain couples TRBV30 to TRBJ2-3; the D gene is possibly TRBD2 (5 bases). Germline assignment: CDR1 GTSNPN and CDR2 SVGIG (reference sequence). The length of the CDR3 is 14 residues. Trimming stripped 0 bases from V and 1 base from J, with 8 bases between. CDR3 DNA: TGTGCCTGGAGTGTTGGGAGTCGCACAGATACGCAGTATTTT. It specifies CAWSVGSRTDTQYF.

This clone was picked up many times. The V and J genes are TRBV29-1 and TRBJ1-1; D is ambiguous. Looked up from germline, CDR1 is SQVTM and CDR2 is ANQGSEA. The CDR3 has 11 amino acids. V was clipped by 2 bases and J by 1 base, with 2 bases between them. DNA for the CDR3: TGCAGCGTTGAAACGAACACTGAAGCTTTCTTT. This sequence encodes CSVETNTEAFF.

The chain uses TRBV5-6 and TRBJ1-1, with D unclear. In germline, CDR1 is SGHDT, CDR2 YYEEEE. Between the trimmed V and J ends, which lost 1 base and 0 bases, there was a span of 7 bases. The CDR3 extends over 14 amino acids. The CDR3 DNA is TGTGCCAGCAGCTTGATCACCGTGAACACTGAAGCTTTCTTT. Protein product: CASSLITVNTEAFF.

The V call is TRBV6-5, the J call TRBJ2-1; TRBD1 aligns across 7 bases. The CDR3 is made up of 14 amino acids. J was trimmed by 8 bases and V by 2 bases; bases with no gene match: 6. Germline values: CDR1 MNHEY, CDR2 SVGAGI. This CDR3 reads CASSYGDSRDEQFF. In nucleotides, the CDR3 is TGTGCCAGCAGTTACGGGGACAGTCGCGATGAGCAGTTCTTC.

The sample holds a few counts of this clone. This chain links TRBV2 with TRBJ2-6, with 10 bases that match TRBD1. CDR3 size: 19 residues. V was pared by 2 bases and J by 2 bases, with 9 bases of the junction left unmatched. Germline V lookup: CDR1 SNHLY, CDR2 FYNNEI. CDR3 region: CASSESPGTGVPGANVLTF. The CDR3 bases are TGTGCCAGCAGTGAATCCCCCGGGACAGGGGTCCCTGGGGCCAACGTCCTGACTTTC.

This clone came up a few times. The V call is TRBV11-3, the J call TRBJ2-3; D gene uncertain. Germline V gene sequence: CDR1 SGHNT, CDR2 YENEEA. The CDR3 has 12 amino acids. V lost 6 bases and J lost 5, with 9 bases in between. CDR3 sequence: CASSRGGDTQYF. The CDR3 DNA follows: TGTGCCAGCAGTCGCGGCGGAGATACGCAGTATTTT.

This chain connects TRBV7-6 to TRBJ2-3; no clear D. V lost 4 bases and J 6 bases, leaving 20 bases between the germline ends. CDR1 is SGHVS, CDR2 FNYEAQ, per germline. CDR3 length: 16 amino acids. CDR3 sequence (DNA): TGTGCCAGCAGCTACGATCCTTTGGGGTACGCGGATACGCAGTATTTT. Its protein is CASSYDPLGYADTQYF.

This sequence joins TRBV29-1 and TRBJ2-5; D is ambiguous. The germline V and J ends were trimmed by 2 bases and 4 bases, with 2 bases remaining between them. The V gene's germline CDR1 is SQVTM and CDR2 ANQGSEA. The CDR3 contains 10 residues. The CDR3 nucleotides read TGCAGCGTTGAACGAGAGACCCAGTACTTC. Translating gives CSVERETQYF.

The chain combines TRBV14 with TRBJ2-5; D ambiguous. This CDR3 contains 13 residues. The germline CDR1 and CDR2 sequences are SGHDN and FVKESK. The germline V and J ends were trimmed by 0 bases and 6 bases, with 8 bases remaining between them. The CDR3 spells CASSQDLPKTQYF. CDR3 DNA: TGTGCCAGCAGCCAAGACCTTCCCAAGACCCAGTACTTC.

This clone was counted a few times. The chain combines TRBV19 with TRBJ2-1; TRBD1 aligns across 8 bases. This CDR3 has 14 residues. V was pared by 7 bases and J by 6 bases, with 8 bases of the junction left unmatched. CDR1 LNHDA and CDR2 SQIVND come from the germline V gene (reference sequence). The CDR3 reads CASNPDRVSNEQFF. The CDR3 bases are TGTGCCAGTAACCCGGACAGGGTTAGCAATGAGCAGTTCTTC.

This clone occurred a few times. The chain carries TRBV18 and TRBJ1-1, with no clear D. Germline lookup yields CDR1 KGHSH and CDR2 LQKENI. The CDR3 covers 18 residues. The germline V and J ends were trimmed by 3 bases and 0 bases, with 20 bases remaining between them. The CDR3 sequence is CASSPQRNYQSLNTEAFF. The CDR3, as DNA: TGTGCCAGCTCACCGCAACGGAATTACCAAAGCCTGAACACTGAAGCTTTCTTT.

This clone was counted between two and nine times. This sequence joins TRBV9 and TRBJ2-3; TRBD2 matches at 8 bases. After removal of 6 bases from V and 4 bases from J, the junction contained 13 bases not matched to a gene. The length of the CDR3 is 16 residues. Per germline, CDR1 SGDLS and CDR2 YYNGEE. CDR3 region: CASTSLQREIADTQYF. CDR3 bases: TGTGCCAGCACTTCCCTACAGCGGGAGATAGCAGATACGCAGTATTTT.

This clone was found a few times. V usage is TRBV25-1 and J usage is TRBJ2-1; 7 bases align to TRBD1. Germline loops: CDR1 MGHDK, CDR2 SYGVNS. This CDR3 contains 12 residues. Losses at the gene ends were 10 bases for V and 6 bases for J; bases not matched to a gene: 6. The CDR3 region has the DNA TGTGCCACCGAGAGGGACAGCAATGAGCAGTTCTTC. As protein: CATERDSNEQFF. The whole variable domain, remainder taken from reference TRBV25-1 and TRBJ2-1, is EADIYQTPRYLVIGTGKKITLECSQTMGHDKMYWYQQDPGMELHLIHYSYGVNSTEKGDLSSESTVSRIRTEHFPLTLESARPSHTSQYLCATERDSNEQFFGPGTRLTVL.

Notes on this clone: Other DNA sequences from this sample encode an identical CDR3 as well. The chain joins TRBV15 to TRBJ2-5, with D hard to call. Trimming shortened V by 3 bases and J by 4 bases, and 12 bases separated the two germline ends. Germline V CDR1 and CDR2: LNHNV, YYDKDF (reference sequence). This CDR3 comprises 14 residues. The CDR3 nucleotides read TGTGCCACCAGCAGGGGTGGACCAGGAGAGACCCAGTACTTC. Its protein is CATSRGGPGETQYF.

A single count supports this clone. V is TRBV5-4 and J is TRBJ2-7; weak D call: TRBD2 (5 bases). V was trimmed by 0 bases and J by 0 bases, leaving 7 bases between them. The length of the CDR3 is 14 residues. Germline V gene sequence: CDR1 SGHNT, CDR2 YYREEE (reference sequence). CDR3 residues: CASSLGGSSYEQYF. The DNA for the CDR3 is TGTGCCAGCAGCTTGGGTGGGAGCTCCTACGAGCAGTACTTC.

This clone was seen a handful of times. The CDR3 protein is CATSRVIQGNQPQHF. CDR3 coding DNA: TGTGCCACCAGCAGGGTCATACAGGGCAATCAGCCCCAGCATTTT. This chain uses TRBV15 with TRBJ1-5; D is possibly TRBD1 (5 bases). Germline-derived CDR1 and CDR2 are LNHNV and YYDKDF (reference sequence). V dropped 3 bases and J dropped 2 bases, with 11 bases sitting between them. This CDR3 contains 15 residues.

The table lists this clone with a few counts. The gene calls are TRBV14 and TRBJ2-1; 8 nucleotides line up with TRBD1. The CDR3 is 15 residues long. Germline V lookup: CDR1 SGHDN, CDR2 FVKESK. The V and J ends lost 6 bases and 3 bases, in that order; junction bases with no gene match: 7. The CDR3 coding sequence is TGTGCCAGCAGTCTAGGCGGGACAGGCTACAATGAGCAGTTCTTC. Its translation: CASSLGGTGYNEQFF.

The chain has TRBV10-3 and TRBJ2-1; 8 positions match TRBD2. The CDR3 runs 15 residues. Germline CDR1 is ENHRY and CDR2 is SYGVKD. V was clipped by 3 bases and J by 1 base; unmatched bases: 2. In DNA, the CDR3 is TGTGCCATCAGTGAAACTAGCGGATCCTACAATGAGCAGTTCTTC. It encodes CAISETSGSYNEQFF.

This clone has more than one count but fewer than ten. The chain combines TRBV7-2 with TRBJ1-1, with D unclear. V was cut by 0 bases and J by 7 bases, with 6 bases left in between. This CDR3 spans 12 amino acids. Germline loops: CDR1 SGHTA, CDR2 FQGNSA. The CDR3 region is CASSLAGYEAFF. For the CDR3, the DNA is TGTGCCAGCAGCTTAGCCGGTTATGAAGCTTTCTTT.

This clone was found a few times. CDR3 sequence reads: CASSQGGGDTQYF. The CDR3 DNA follows: TGCGCCAGCAGCCAAGGGGGGGGAGATACGCAGTATTTT. The chain recombines TRBV4-3 with TRBJ2-3, with TRBD2 identical over 7 bases. Germline trimming cut 1 base from V and 5 bases from J; bases unmatched to any gene: 0. The germline V gene has CDR1 LGHNA and CDR2 YSLEER. The CDR3 is 13 residues long.

The gene calls are TRBV5-6 and TRBJ2-2, with unresolved D. CDR1 SGHDT and CDR2 YYEEEE come from the germline V gene. Trimming shortened V by 2 bases and J by 5 bases, and 10 bases separated the two germline ends. The CDR3 spans 14 residues. DNA for the CDR3: TGTGCCAGCAGCTTAAGGACCAGGACCGGGGAGCTGTTTTTT. Residues: CASSLRTRTGELFF.

This clone has only a few counts. The CDR3 DNA sequence: TGTGCCAGCACCCCGCGGGGCAGGGGCACAGATACGCAGTATTTT. It yields the protein CASTPRGRGTDTQYF. The chain recombines TRBV7-2 with TRBJ2-3, with TRBD2 as a possible D gene (6 bases). The germline V and J ends were trimmed by 7 bases and 1 base, with 15 bases remaining between them. The CDR3 has 15 amino acids. Germline-derived CDR1 and CDR2 are SGHTA and FQGNSA.

Only a few counts were recorded for this clone. The gene calls are TRBV5-4 and TRBJ2-3; D unclear. The V and J ends lost 3 bases and 6 bases respectively, with 11 bases between them. The CDR3 length is 13 residues. The germline V gene encodes CDR1 SGHNT and CDR2 YYREEE (reference sequence). The CDR3 nucleotides are TGTGCCAGCAGCTCAGTTTCCGGGGATACGCAGTATTTT. As protein: CASSSVSGDTQYF.